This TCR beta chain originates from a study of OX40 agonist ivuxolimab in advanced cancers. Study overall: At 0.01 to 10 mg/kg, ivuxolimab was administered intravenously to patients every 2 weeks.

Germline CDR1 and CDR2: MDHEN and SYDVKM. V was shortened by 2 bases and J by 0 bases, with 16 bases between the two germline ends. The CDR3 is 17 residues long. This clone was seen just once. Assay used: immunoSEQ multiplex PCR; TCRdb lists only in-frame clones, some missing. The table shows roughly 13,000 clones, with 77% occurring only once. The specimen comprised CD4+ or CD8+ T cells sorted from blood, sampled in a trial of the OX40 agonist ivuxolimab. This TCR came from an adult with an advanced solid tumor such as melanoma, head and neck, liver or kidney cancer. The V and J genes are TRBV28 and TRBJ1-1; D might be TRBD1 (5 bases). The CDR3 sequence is CASSLIGLRGVNTEAFF. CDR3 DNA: TGTGCCAGCAGTTTAATCGGTCTTAGGGGTGTGAACACTGAAGCTTTCTTT.